These T cell receptor beta chains were read from a single sample in a study of chemoradiotherapy in HPV16-positive cancers. Profiling relied on immunoSEQ multiplex PCR, and the TCRdb table lists in-frame clones only, not all of them. The sample lists under 15,000 clones, roughly 70% occurring once. The sample was gathered from a patient who underwent chemoradiotherapy. The receptors shown here come from a human donor with HPV-associated anogenital cancer. CDR3s include the opening cysteine and the closing phenylalanine or tryptophan. A D gene is named only where the DNA matches it firmly.

d_gene: -; v_gene: TRBV19; CDR3aa: CASKDTAPTDTQYF
d_gene: TRBD2; v_gene: TRBV5-1; CDR3aa: CASSFLAGAANEQFF
d_gene: -; v_gene: TRBV11-1; CDR3aa: CASSLGLRDMNTEAFF
d_gene: TRBD1; v_gene: TRBV6-5; CDR3aa: CASSYSTGKDGYTF
d_gene: TRBD1; v_gene: TRBV7-2; CDR3aa: CASSSRQGGNQPQHF
d_gene: -; v_gene: TRBV28; CDR3aa: CASSSQGLGLFF
d_gene: TRBD1; v_gene: TRBV5-1; CDR3aa: CASSQAGTAGTDTQYF
d_gene: -; v_gene: TRBV4-3; CDR3aa: CASSQNRDYEQYF
d_gene: -; v_gene: TRBV7-3; CDR3aa: CASSSDVNTEAFF
d_gene: -; v_gene: TRBV19; CDR3aa: CASGTFEQFF
d_gene: -; v_gene: TRBV4-1; CDR3aa: CASSQGFTEAFF
d_gene: TRBD1; v_gene: TRBV10-3; CDR3aa: CAISGGTGVTGELFF
d_gene: -; v_gene: TRBV5-6; CDR3aa: CASSWGGTLSYEQYF
d_gene: -; v_gene: TRBV7-6; CDR3aa: CASKVGAATNEKLFF
d_gene: TRBD2; v_gene: TRBV5-4; CDR3aa: CASSLGFSGNSYNEQFF
d_gene: -; v_gene: TRBV7-9; CDR3aa: CASSLGAGGLLNTQYF
d_gene: -; v_gene: TRBV19; CDR3aa: CASSYQGLHQPQHF
d_gene: TRBD2; v_gene: TRBV5-8; CDR3aa: CASSSVAGGPTDTQYF
d_gene: -; v_gene: TRBV6-1; CDR3aa: CASSDATRHTDTQYF
d_gene: TRBD1; v_gene: TRBV7-7; CDR3aa: CASSWTGGDEQYF
d_gene: TRBD1; v_gene: TRBV2; CDR3aa: CASRRGQDEKLFF
d_gene: TRBD2; v_gene: TRBV28; CDR3aa: CASRLLTSGSPPYEQYF
d_gene: TRBD1; v_gene: TRBV6-6; CDR3aa: CASDDRDQPQHF
d_gene: TRBD1; v_gene: TRBV29-1; CDR3aa: CSVPGQGASNEKLFF
d_gene: TRBD2; v_gene: TRBV10-1; CDR3aa: CASSSSGRNEQFF
d_gene: -; v_gene: TRBV5-4; CDR3aa: CASSPRDHGYTF
d_gene: -; v_gene: TRBV30; CDR3aa: CAWSTQGYSTEAFF
d_gene: -; v_gene: TRBV28; CDR3aa: CASSFEQGWTEAFF
d_gene: TRBD1; v_gene: TRBV10-3; CDR3aa: CAIMGMGDSMNTGELFF
d_gene: -; v_gene: TRBV7-9; CDR3aa: CASSLAERGGMNTEAFF
d_gene: -; v_gene: TRBV5-1; CDR3aa: CASRLSGRENTEAFF
d_gene: -; v_gene: TRBV2; CDR3aa: CASSEAANGGEKLFF
d_gene: TRBD1; v_gene: TRBV11-2; CDR3aa: CASSRTTGARGQPQHF
d_gene: -; v_gene: TRBV27; CDR3aa: CASSLQGVTGELFF
d_gene: -; v_gene: TRBV11-1; CDR3aa: CASSGLSSMKGRTGELFF
d_gene: -; v_gene: TRBV9; CDR3aa: CASSVVGNYGYTF
d_gene: TRBD2; v_gene: TRBV27; CDR3aa: CASRPGAGTSYEQYF
d_gene: TRBD2; v_gene: TRBV28; CDR3aa: CAISPGLAGGTQYF
d_gene: -; v_gene: TRBV7-3; CDR3aa: CASSAVPTENTEAFF
d_gene: -; v_gene: TRBV10-2; CDR3aa: CATGGGEKLFF
d_gene: -; v_gene: TRBV28; CDR3aa: CASSLSRGEQFF
d_gene: TRBD1; v_gene: TRBV18; CDR3aa: CASSPLGGTGAGNQPQHF
d_gene: TRBD2; v_gene: TRBV5-6; CDR3aa: CASSGFGLAGVGTDTQYF
d_gene: -; v_gene: TRBV7-3; CDR3aa: CASSGEYTGELFF
d_gene: -; v_gene: TRBV7-8; CDR3aa: CASSLVGQNFNSPLHF
d_gene: -; v_gene: TRBV18; CDR3aa: CASSPRETLLSGNTIYF
d_gene: -; v_gene: TRBV19; CDR3aa: CASSISAKNIQYF
d_gene: -; v_gene: TRBV2; CDR3aa: CASSEGGYGYTF
d_gene: -; v_gene: TRBV6-1; CDR3aa: CASSEGTSAGPQHF
d_gene: TRBD1; v_gene: TRBV7-6; CDR3aa: CASSSGTGGTDTQYF
d_gene: -; v_gene: TRBV18; CDR3aa: CASSGQIIPEAFF
d_gene: TRBD2; v_gene: TRBV27; CDR3aa: CASRSAGLAGEQYF
d_gene: -; v_gene: TRBV2; CDR3aa: CASSPNFEKLFF
d_gene: TRBD2; v_gene: TRBV27; CDR3aa: CASSLSVVGTSAYNEQFF
d_gene: TRBD1; v_gene: TRBV5-1; CDR3aa: CASSLGQGVHGYTF